This T cell receptor beta chain was recovered during a study of blood T cell repertoires in COVID-19. Study in general: Samples came from the United States, Italy and Spain, spanning acute and convalescent COVID-19. From T cells, B-cell-depleted T cells, or PBMCs came the material, which was cDNA or gDNA.

Original methodology: Reference gene primers were amplified, and this amplification served to estimate nucleated cell counts. Method: immunoSEQ multiplex PCR; TCRdb's copy keeps in-frame clones and lacks some. D and trimming were read from the DNA, whereas the V and J calls and clone size are those reported in that table. The data show under 80,000 clones, approximately 90% seen once. Germline-derived CDR1 and CDR2 are SGHKS and YYEKEE (reference sequence). V shed 0 bases, J shed 3 bases, and the junction held 2 bases outside the gene matches. CDR3 length equals 15 residues. This sequence was found in a man in his sixties or seventies with active or convalescent COVID-19. Sequencing used peripheral blood. J is TRBJ2-1 and V is TRBV5-5; 8 bases are a match to TRBD1. CDR3 in DNA: TGTGCCAGCAGCTTGGAGACAGGGGACTACAATGAGCAGTTCTTC. This encodes CASSLETGDYNEQFF.